These T cell receptor beta chains were read from a single sample in a study of T cells in Graves' hyperthyroidism and ophthalmopathy. MiXCR was run by TCRdb on the multiplex PCR reads, yielding one entry per CDR3 protein. The table includes nearly 600,000 distinct CDR3 sequences, over 11% detected once. What was sequenced was blood. Receptors were obtained from a woman aged 25 to 39 with Graves' hyperthyroidism that later progressed to Graves' ophthalmopathy. The CDR3 runs from the conserved cysteine through the conserved F or W. D genes are given only for firm matches. The size field is filled for only some rows; it gives once, few, many or a size class.

clone_size	d_call	v_call	j_call	cdr3_nt	cdr3_aa
few	TRBD1	TRBV5-4	TRBJ2-2	TGTGCCAGCAGCTTCCCGGGACAGGACACCGGGGAGCTGTTTTTT	CASSFPGQDTGELFF
many	-	TRBV6-2/TRBV6-3	TRBJ2-2	TGTGCCAGCACTACGTTCGGGAGTTCGGACACCGGGGAGCTGTTTTTT	CASTTFGSSDTGELFF
-	-	TRBV18	TRBJ2-7	TGTGCCAGCTCACCCCCGGCCAGGGCCCCCTACGAGCAGTACTTC	CASSPPARAPYEQYF
-	-	TRBV28	TRBJ2-7	TGTGCCAGCAGCCTATTCGACGAGGCCTACGAGCAGTACTTC	CASSLFDEAYEQYF
many	TRBD2	TRBV19	TRBJ2-5	TGTGCCAGTAAAGATAGGATACTAGCGGGAGGTGCTGAGACCCAGTACTTC	CASKDRILAGGAETQYF
-	TRBD2	TRBV5-1	TRBJ2-1	TGCGCCAGCGGTAGCGGGGGAGGATACAATGAGCAGTTCTTC	CASGSGGGYNEQFF
many	-	TRBV11-2	TRBJ2-1	TGTGCCAGCAGAACACCCTACTACAATGAGCAGTTCTTC	CASRTPYYNEQFF
many	-	TRBV10-3	TRBJ1-1	TGTGCCATCAGTGAATCAGGGTGGGACACTGAAGCTTTCTTT	CAISESGWDTEAFF
many	-	TRBV7-3	TRBJ2-3	TGTGCCAGCAGCTTTTTGAGCGCTGGGGGCACAGATACGCAGTATTTT	CASSFLSAGGTDTQYF
few	-	TRBV7-9	TRBJ1-2	TGTGCCAGCAGCTTGGACAGTCCCGGGGGCTACACCTTC	CASSLDSPGGYTF
-	TRBD2	TRBV20-1	TRBJ2-7	TGCAGTGCCTACATACCCGAGCGGGACCTATCTGAGCAGTACTTC	CSAYIPERDLSEQYF
few	TRBD1	TRBV20-1	TRBJ1-5	TGCAGTGCTCGGCGGGACAGGGGGAATCAGCCCCAGCATTTT	CSARRDRGNQPQHF
many	TRBD1	TRBV19	TRBJ1-2	TGTGCCAGCAGACAGGGATCCGCTTCTTCCTATGGCTACACCTTC	CASRQGSASSYGYTF
few	-	TRBV20-1	TRBJ1-2	TGCAGTGCTAGAGACAATAATAACTATGGCTACACCTTC	CSARDNNNYGYTF
few	-	TRBV24-1	TRBJ2-1	TGTGCCACCAGTGATTCCTTGCTAGCCATACACAATGAGCAGTTCTTC	CATSDSLLAIHNEQFF
many	-	TRBV3-1	TRBJ1-4	TGTGCCAGCAGCCCCACACACACCCGGGGGGAAAAACTGTTTTTT	CASSPTHTRGEKLFF
-	TRBD2	TRBV19	TRBJ2-7	TGTGCCAGTAGTATGCTCCGGGGGACTAGCGGGAGTTCCTACGAGCAGTACTTC	CASSMLRGTSGSSYEQYF
many	-	TRBV10-3	TRBJ1-5	TGTGCCATCAGCGACACTGGCGACAATCAGCCCCAGCATTTT	CAISDTGDNQPQHF
few	-	TRBV6-5	TRBJ1-2	TGTGCCAGCAGTTACGAGGGGTTCAACTATGGCTACACCTTC	CASSYEGFNYGYTF
many	-	TRBV14	TRBJ2-1	TGTGCCAGCGGGACGGTCCATGAGCAGTTCTTC	CASGTVHEQFF
few	TRBD2	TRBV10-3	TRBJ2-1	TGTGCCATCAGTGTCCAACTAGCGGGAGTTAATGAGCAGTTCTTC	CAISVQLAGVNEQFF
many	-	TRBV7-2	TRBJ2-1	TGTGCCAGTAAGATCGGGCTAGCCCTCTCCTACAATGAGCAGTTCTTC	CASKIGLALSYNEQFF
many	-	TRBV19	TRBJ2-5	TGTGCCAGTAGTATAGCTAGCCGCGGGACCCAGTACTTC	CASSIASRGTQYF
many	-	TRBV11-2	TRBJ1-3	TGTGCCAGCAGCCCACCCGACGGTGGAAACACCATATATTTT	CASSPPDGGNTIYF
many	-	TRBV2	TRBJ1-2	TGTGCCAGCAGCCCCGAGGGAAGGGACTATGGCTACACCTTC	CASSPEGRDYGYTF
-	-	TRBV19	TRBJ2-2	TGTGCCAGTAGTATAGTAAACACCGGGAAGCTGTTTTTT	CASSIVNTGKLFF
few	-	TRBV5-5	TRBJ2-3	TGTGCCAGCAGCTTCGTCCCTGGGGGAGATACGCAGTATTTT	CASSFVPGGDTQYF
once	TRBD2	TRBV9	TRBJ2-1	TGTGCCAGCAGCGTAGCTGCGACTAGCGGGAATGAGCAGATCTTC	CASSVAATSGNEQIF
many	TRBD2	TRBV28	TRBJ2-7	TGTGCCAGCAGTCGGCGGGGGTACGAGCAGTACTTC	CASSRRGYEQYF
few	-	TRBV7-9	TRBJ2-7	TGTGCCAGCACCCCCCTAGCGTACGAGCAGTACTTC	CASTPLAYEQYF
many	-	TRBV7-2	TRBJ1-2	TGTGCCAGCAGCAACTCTCCGGGACTCCCATGGGGGGGCTACACCTTC	CASSNSPGLPWGGYTF
many	-	TRBV6-1	TRBJ1-1	TGTGCCAGCAGTCCCGGGACACGAAACACTGAAGCTTTCTTT	CASSPGTRNTEAFF
-	-	TRBV3-1	TRBJ1-1	TGTGCCAGCAGCCAGAACAGGGCTATGAACACTGAAGCTTTCTTT	CASSQNRAMNTEAFF
many	-	TRBV19	TRBJ2-1	TGTGCCAGTAGCCCCTTCCGTTTTTTGGGACAAATCTACAATGAGCAGTTCTTC	CASSPFRFLGQIYNEQFF
-	-	TRBV3-1	TRBJ2-2	TGTGCCAGCAGCCAATACGGAGGGAACACCGGGGAGCTGTTTTTT	CASSQYGGNTGELFF
-	-	TRBV4-3	TRBJ2-2	TGCGCCAGCAGCCAAGAGGAAGTAGTGAGAGGGGAGCTGTTTTTT	CASSQEEVVRGELFF
many	TRBD1	TRBV7-2	TRBJ1-5	TGTGCCAGCAGCCCAGGGACAGCCTCGCAGCCCCAGCATTTT	CASSPGTASQPQHF
many	-	TRBV30	TRBJ2-5	TGTGCCTGGAGTACCGGGGCTAGCATTCAAGAGACCCAGTACTTC	CAWSTGASIQETQYF
many	TRBD1	TRBV4-3	TRBJ2-7	TGCGCCAGCAGCCCCAGGACAGGGGGCATCGAGCAGTACTTC	CASSPRTGGIEQYF
few	TRBD1	TRBV7-9	TRBJ2-7	TGTGCCAGCAGCTCCGGGGACAGAACCTACGAGCAGTACTTC	CASSSGDRTYEQYF
many	TRBD1	TRBV3-1	TRBJ1-2	TGTGCCAGCAGCCATGGACAGGGGGCTAACTATGGCTACACCTTC	CASSHGQGANYGYTF
many	TRBD1	TRBV28	TRBJ2-6	TGTGCCAGCAGTCCGGACAGGGGTTCTGGGGCCAACGTCCTGACTTTC	CASSPDRGSGANVLTF
-	TRBD2	TRBV4-2	TRBJ2-1	TGTGCCAGCAGCCAAGATCAAGCGGGAGCCACTAGTATCGAGTTCTTC	CASSQDQAGATSIEFF
many	TRBD1	TRBV12-5	TRBJ1-1	TGTGCTAGTGGTTTGGTACCCGGGACAGAGAATCTGAACACTGAAGCTTTCTTT	CASGLVPGTENLNTEAFF
few	-	TRBV30	TRBJ2-1	TGTGCCTGGAGTGCAACTAACCCCTACAATGAGCAGTTCTTC	CAWSATNPYNEQFF
many	-	TRBV2	TRBJ1-1	TGTGCCAGCAGTGAACAGTCAATGAACACTGAAGCTTTCTTT	CASSEQSMNTEAFF
many	TRBD2	TRBV10-3	TRBJ2-7	TGTGCCATCAGTTCTAGCGGGAGGATCGCCTACGAGCAGTACTTC	CAISSSGRIAYEQYF
few	-	TRBV4-2	TRBJ1-2	TGTGCCAGCAGCCAAGAGGCAGGCGATTATGGCTACACCTTC	CASSQEAGDYGYTF
-	TRBD1	TRBV9	TRBJ2-1	TGTGCCAGCAGCGTAGCTCCGGGACAGGGCTACAATGAGCAGTTCTTC	CASSVAPGQGYNEQFF
many	TRBD2	TRBV28	TRBJ2-3	TGTGCCAGCACGGGACTAGCGGGAGTGCGGGCAGATACGCAGTATTTT	CASTGLAGVRADTQYF
few	-	TRBV6-8	TRBJ1-2	TGTGCCAGCAGTTACATTTCAGGGTACGATGGCTACACCTTC	CASSYISGYDGYTF
-	-	TRBV19	TRBJ1-5	TGTGCCAGTAATTTGAGTCACAAGCAGCCCCAGCATTTT	CASNLSHKQPQHF
few	-	TRBV27	TRBJ1-3	TGTGCCAGCAGTTCCGTGGAGGGGGCTGGAAACACCATATATTTT	CASSSVEGAGNTIYF
many	TRBD1	TRBV20-1	TRBJ1-1	TGCAGTGCTAGTCAGGGGGCAGAGGCTGAAGCTTTCTTT	CSASQGAEAEAFF
few	TRBD2	TRBV7-9	TRBJ2-7	TGTGCCAGCAGCTTATCGACTAGCGGGAGCCGTGAGCAGTACTTC	CASSLSTSGSREQYF
-	TRBD2	TRBV4-1	TRBJ2-1	TGCGCCAGCAGCCAACTAGCGGGGTACAATGAGCAGTTCTTC	CASSQLAGYNEQFF
few	-	TRBV4-1	TRBJ2-7	TGCGCCAGCAGAGGGGCGGCCTACGAGCAGTACTTC	CASRGAAYEQYF
-	-	TRBV6-2/TRBV6-3	TRBJ2-5	TGTGCCAGCAGTGTAACTGAGACCCAGTACTTC	CASSVTETQYF
-	-	TRBV28	TRBJ1-5	TGTGCCAGCAGTTTCACCCCATATACAGATCAGCCCCAGCATTTT	CASSFTPYTDQPQHF
many	-	TRBV28	TRBJ2-1	TGTGCCAGCAACAGAATAGTTTCGGGTAACAATGAGCAGTTCTTC	CASNRIVSGNNEQFF